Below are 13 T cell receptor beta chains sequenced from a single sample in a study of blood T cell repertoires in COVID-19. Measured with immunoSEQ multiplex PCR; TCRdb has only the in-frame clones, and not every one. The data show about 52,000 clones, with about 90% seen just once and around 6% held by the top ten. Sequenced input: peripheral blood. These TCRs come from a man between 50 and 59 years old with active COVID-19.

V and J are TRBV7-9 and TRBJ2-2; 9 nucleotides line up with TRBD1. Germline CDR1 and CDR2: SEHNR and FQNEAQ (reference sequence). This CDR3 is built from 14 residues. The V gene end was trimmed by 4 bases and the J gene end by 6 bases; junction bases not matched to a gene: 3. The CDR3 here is CASSWGQGAGELFF. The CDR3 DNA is TGTGCCAGCAGCTGGGGACAGGGCGCCGGGGAGCTGTTTTTT.

CDR3 bases: TGTGCCAGCAGCATCACAGGGGTTACTGAAGCTTTCTTT. It translates to CASSITGVTEAFF. The V and J genes are TRBV4-2 and TRBJ1-1; TRBD1 aligns across 7 bases. The CDR3 is 13 amino acids. Germline loops: CDR1 LGHNA, CDR2 YNFKEQ. With V trimmed by 5 bases and J by 5 bases, 5 bases remained unmatched.

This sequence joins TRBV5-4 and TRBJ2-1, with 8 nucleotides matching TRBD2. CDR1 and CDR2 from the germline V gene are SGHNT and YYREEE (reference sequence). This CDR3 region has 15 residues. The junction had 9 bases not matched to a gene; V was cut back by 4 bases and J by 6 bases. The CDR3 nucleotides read TGTGCCAGCAGCCCCAGCGGGAGTCAGTTCAATGAGCAGTTCTTC. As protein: CASSPSGSQFNEQFF.

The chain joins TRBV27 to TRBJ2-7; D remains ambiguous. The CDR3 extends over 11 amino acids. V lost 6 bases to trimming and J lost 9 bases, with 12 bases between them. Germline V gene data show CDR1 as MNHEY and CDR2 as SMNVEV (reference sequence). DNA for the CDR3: TGTGCCAGCAGCTTCCTGCGATGGCAGTACTTC. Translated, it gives CASSFLRWQYF.

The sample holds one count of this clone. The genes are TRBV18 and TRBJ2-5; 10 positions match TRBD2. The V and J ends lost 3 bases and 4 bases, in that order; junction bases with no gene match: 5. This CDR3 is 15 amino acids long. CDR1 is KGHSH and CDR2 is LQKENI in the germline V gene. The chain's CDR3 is CASSPPGLARETQYF. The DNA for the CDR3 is TGTGCCAGCTCACCCCCGGGACTAGCGAGAGAGACCCAGTACTTC.

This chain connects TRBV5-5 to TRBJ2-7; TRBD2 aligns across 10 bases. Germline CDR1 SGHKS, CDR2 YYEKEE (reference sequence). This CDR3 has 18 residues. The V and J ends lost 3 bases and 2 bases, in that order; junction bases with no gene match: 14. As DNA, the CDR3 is TGTGCCAGCAGCTCCACACTTACAACTAGCGGGGTGACCTACGAGCAGTACTTC. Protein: CASSSTLTTSGVTYEQYF.

The CDR3 DNA reads TGTGCCAGCAGCCAAGATCTAGGGGTTCAGCCCCAGCATTTT. This translates into CASSQDLGVQPQHF. V usage is TRBV3-1 (or the pseudogene TRBV3-2) and J usage is TRBJ1-5, with TRBD1 as a possible D gene (5 bases). From germline, CDR1 is LGHDT and CDR2 YNNKEL (reference sequence). V was shortened by 0 bases and J by 6 bases, with 9 bases between the two germline ends. This CDR3 has 14 residues.

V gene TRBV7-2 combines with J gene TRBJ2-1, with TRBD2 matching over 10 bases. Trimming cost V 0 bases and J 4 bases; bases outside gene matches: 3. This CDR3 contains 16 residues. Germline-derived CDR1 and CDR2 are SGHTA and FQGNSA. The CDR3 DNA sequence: TGTGCCAGCAGCTTAGCGGCTAGCGGGAGTTACAATGAGCAGTTCTTC. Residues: CASSLAASGSYNEQFF. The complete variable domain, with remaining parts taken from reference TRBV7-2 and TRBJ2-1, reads GAGVSQSPSNKVTEKGKDVELRCDPISGHTALYWYRQSLGQGLEFLIYFQGNSAPDKSGLPSDRFSAERTGGSVSTLTIQRTQQEDSAVYLCASSLAASGSYNEQFFGPGTRLTVL.

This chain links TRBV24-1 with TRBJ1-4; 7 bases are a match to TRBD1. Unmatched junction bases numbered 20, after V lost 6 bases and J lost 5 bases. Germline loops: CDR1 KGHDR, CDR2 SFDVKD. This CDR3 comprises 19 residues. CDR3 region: CATSSLLKQGQGANEKLFF. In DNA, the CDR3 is TGTGCCACCAGTTCTCTATTAAAACAGGGGCAAGGAGCAAATGAAAAACTGTTTTTT.

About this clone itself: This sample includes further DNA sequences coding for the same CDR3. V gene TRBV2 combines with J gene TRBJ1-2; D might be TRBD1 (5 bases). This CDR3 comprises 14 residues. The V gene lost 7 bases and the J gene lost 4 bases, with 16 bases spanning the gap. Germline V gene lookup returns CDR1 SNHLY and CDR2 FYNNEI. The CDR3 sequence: CASKGVGGSYGYTF. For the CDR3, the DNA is TGTGCCAGCAAGGGAGTCGGGGGGAGCTATGGCTACACCTTC. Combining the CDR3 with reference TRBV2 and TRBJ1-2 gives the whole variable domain EPEVTQTPSHQVTQMGQEVILRCVPISNHLYFYWYRQILGQKVEFLVSFYNNEISEKSEIFDDQFSVERPDGSNFTLKIRSTKLEDSAMYFCASKGVGGSYGYTFGSGTRLTVV.

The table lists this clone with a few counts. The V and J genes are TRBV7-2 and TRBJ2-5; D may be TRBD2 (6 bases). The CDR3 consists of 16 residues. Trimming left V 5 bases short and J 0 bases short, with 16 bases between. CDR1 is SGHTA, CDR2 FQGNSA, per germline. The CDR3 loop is CASSRTGTPYQETQYF. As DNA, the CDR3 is TGTGCCAGCAGCAGAACCGGGACTCCGTACCAAGAGACCCAGTACTTC.

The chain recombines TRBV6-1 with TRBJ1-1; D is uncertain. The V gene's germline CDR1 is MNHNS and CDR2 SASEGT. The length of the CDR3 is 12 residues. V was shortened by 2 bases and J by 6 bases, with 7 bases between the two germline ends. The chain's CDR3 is CASSEPLAEAFF. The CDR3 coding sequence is TGTGCCAGCAGTGAACCTCTCGCTGAAGCTTTCTTT.

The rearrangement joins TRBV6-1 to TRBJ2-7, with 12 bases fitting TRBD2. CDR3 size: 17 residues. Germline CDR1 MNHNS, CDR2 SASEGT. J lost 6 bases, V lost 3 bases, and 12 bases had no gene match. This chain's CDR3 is CASSEPLGLAGPREQYF. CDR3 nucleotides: TGTGCCAGCAGTGAGCCCCTCGGACTAGCGGGGCCCCGCGAGCAGTACTTC.